This entry lists 4 T cell receptor beta chains sequenced from one sample in a study of neurological immune-mediated disorders. TCRdb re-derived calls from the 5' RACE reads in MiXCR, one entry per CDR3 protein. Here the sample spans around 25,000 distinct CDR3 sequences, less than 15% being singletons. The sample taken for sequencing was PBMCs. The receptors come from a woman in her sixties or seventies with HTLV-1-associated myelopathy (HAM/TSP).

The chain recombines TRBV20-1 with TRBJ2-4; 11 bases map to TRBD1. This CDR3 is 14 amino acids long. With 3 bases clipped from V and 6 bases from J, the junction kept 4 bases outside the gene matches. In germline, CDR1 is DFQATT, CDR2 SNEGSKA (reference sequence). The CDR3 reads CSARGQGVGNIQYF. DNA for the CDR3: TGCAGTGCTAGGGGACAGGGGGTGGGAAACATTCAGTACTTC.

J is TRBJ1-5 and V is TRBV18; tentative D call: TRBD1 (5 bases). The CDR3 loop spans 14 amino acids. Germline V lookup: CDR1 KGHSH, CDR2 LQKENI. V lost 3 bases and J 10 bases, leaving 16 bases between the germline ends. The CDR3 is CASSPPGLEHPQHF. Here the CDR3 DNA reads TGTGCCAGCTCACCGCCGGGGCTGGAGCATCCCCAGCATTTT.

Ten or more counts support this clonotype. The CDR3 reads CASRRREDYEQYF. As DNA, the CDR3 is TGCGCCAGCAGGAGGAGGGAGGACTACGAGCAGTACTTC. The chain links TRBV5-1 to TRBJ2-7; weak D call: TRBD2 (6 bases). CDR1 and CDR2 (germline): SGHRS, YFSETQ. Trimming took 5 bases from V and 3 from J, leaving 12 bases between them. The CDR3 loop spans 13 amino acids.

In its sample, this clonotype was seen many times. For the CDR3, the DNA is TGTGCCAGCGGGACAGGGGACGGCTACACCTTC. This codes for CASGTGDGYTF. The V gene is TRBV6-2 or TRBV6-3, the J gene TRBJ1-2; 10 bases agree with TRBD1. V trimming: 8 bases; J trimming: 8 bases; junction bases outside the gene matches: 2. The CDR3 loop spans 11 amino acids. Germline values: CDR1 MNHEY, CDR2 SVGEGT.